The entry below describes one TCR beta chain. The source of the sample is a study of shared clonotypes between healthy human individuals. V lost 3 bases, J lost 5 bases, and 10 bases lay in between. CDR1 and CDR2 (germline): KGHSH, LQKENI. This CDR3 is built from 13 residues. TCRdb's copy holds only in-frame clones and misses some; the assay was immunoSEQ multiplex PCR. The data contain more than 2,000,000 clones, more than 90% of them singletons. Input material: naive CD4+ T cells sorted from blood. Subset in this sample: CD45RA+ positively selected. This TCR was recovered from a young man in good health. The V and J genes are TRBV18 and TRBJ1-2, with D tentatively TRBD1 (5 bases). CDR3 nucleotide sequence: TGTGCCAGCTCACCGGGACTAGAATATGGCTACACCTTC. Protein sequence: CASSPGLEYGYTF.